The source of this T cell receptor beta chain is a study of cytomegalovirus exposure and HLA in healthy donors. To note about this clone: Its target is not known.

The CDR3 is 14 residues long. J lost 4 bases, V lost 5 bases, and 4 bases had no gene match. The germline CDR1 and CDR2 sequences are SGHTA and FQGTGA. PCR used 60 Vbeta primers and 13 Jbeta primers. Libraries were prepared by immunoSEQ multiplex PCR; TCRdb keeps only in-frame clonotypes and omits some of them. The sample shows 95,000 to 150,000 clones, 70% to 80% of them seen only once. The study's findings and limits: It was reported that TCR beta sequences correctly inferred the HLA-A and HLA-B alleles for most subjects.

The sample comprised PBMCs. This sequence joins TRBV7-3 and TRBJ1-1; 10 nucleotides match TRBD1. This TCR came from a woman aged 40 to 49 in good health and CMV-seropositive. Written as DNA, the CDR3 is TGTGCCAGCAGCGGGACAGGGGTAGGCACTGAAGCTTTCTTT. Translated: CASSGTGVGTEAFF.